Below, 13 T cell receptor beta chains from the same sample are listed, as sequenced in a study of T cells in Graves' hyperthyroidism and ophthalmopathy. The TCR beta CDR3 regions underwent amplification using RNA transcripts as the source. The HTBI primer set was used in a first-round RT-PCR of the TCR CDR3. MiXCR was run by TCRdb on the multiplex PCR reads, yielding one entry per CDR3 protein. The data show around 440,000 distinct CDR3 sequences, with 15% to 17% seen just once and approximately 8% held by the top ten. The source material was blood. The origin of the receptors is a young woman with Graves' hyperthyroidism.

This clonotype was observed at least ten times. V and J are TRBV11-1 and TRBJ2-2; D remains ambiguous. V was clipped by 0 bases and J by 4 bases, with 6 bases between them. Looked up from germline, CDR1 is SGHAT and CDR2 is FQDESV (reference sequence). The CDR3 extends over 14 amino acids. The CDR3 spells CASSLAASTGELFF. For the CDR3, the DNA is TGTGCCAGCAGCTTAGCGGCCAGCACCGGGGAGCTGTTTTTT.

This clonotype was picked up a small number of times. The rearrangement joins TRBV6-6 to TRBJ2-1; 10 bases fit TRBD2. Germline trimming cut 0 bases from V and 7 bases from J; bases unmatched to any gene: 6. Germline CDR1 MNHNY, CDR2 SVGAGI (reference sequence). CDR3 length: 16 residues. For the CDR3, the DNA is TGTGCCAGCAGTTACTCCACTAGCGGGAATCGAAATGAGCAGTTCTTC. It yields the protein CASSYSTSGNRNEQFF.

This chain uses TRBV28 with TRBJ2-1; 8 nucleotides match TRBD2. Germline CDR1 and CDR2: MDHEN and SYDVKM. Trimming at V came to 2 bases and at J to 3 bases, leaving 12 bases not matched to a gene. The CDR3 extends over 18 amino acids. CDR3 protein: CASSLGLAGWGSYNEQFF. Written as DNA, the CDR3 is TGTGCCAGCAGTTTAGGGCTAGCGGGCTGGGGAAGCTACAATGAGCAGTTCTTC.

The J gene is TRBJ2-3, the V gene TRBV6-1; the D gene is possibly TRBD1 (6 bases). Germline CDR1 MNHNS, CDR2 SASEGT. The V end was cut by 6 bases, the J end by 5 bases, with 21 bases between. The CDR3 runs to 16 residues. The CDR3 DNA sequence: TGTGCCAGCAGGCGACAACAGGGTGTAGTGGGAGATACGCAGTATTTT. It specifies CASRRQQGVVGDTQYF.

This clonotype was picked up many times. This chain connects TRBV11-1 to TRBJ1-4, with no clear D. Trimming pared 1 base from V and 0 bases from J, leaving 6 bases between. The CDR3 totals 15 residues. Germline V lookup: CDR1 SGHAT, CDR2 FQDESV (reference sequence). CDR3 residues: CASSLERTTNEKLFF. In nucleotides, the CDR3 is TGTGCCAGCAGCTTAGAACGAACAACTAATGAAAAACTGTTTTTT.

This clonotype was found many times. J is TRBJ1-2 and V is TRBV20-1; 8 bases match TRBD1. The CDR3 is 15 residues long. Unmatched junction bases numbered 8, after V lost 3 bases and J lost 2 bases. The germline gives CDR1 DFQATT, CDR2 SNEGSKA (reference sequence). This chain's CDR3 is CSARSYRGSNYGYTF. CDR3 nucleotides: TGCAGTGCTAGGTCTTACAGGGGGTCCAACTATGGCTACACCTTC.

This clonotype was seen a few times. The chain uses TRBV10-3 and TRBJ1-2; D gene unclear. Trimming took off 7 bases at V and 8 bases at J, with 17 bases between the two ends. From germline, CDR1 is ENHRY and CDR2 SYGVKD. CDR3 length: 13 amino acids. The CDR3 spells CAITDRAQRGYTF. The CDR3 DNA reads TGTGCCATCACTGACCGCGCCCAGAGGGGCTACACCTTC.

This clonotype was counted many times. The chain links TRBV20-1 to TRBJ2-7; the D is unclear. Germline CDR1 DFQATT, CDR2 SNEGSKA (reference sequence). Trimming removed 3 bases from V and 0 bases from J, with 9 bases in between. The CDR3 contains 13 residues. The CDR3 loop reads CSARFPDSYEQYF. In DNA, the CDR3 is TGCAGTGCTAGGTTCCCGGACTCCTACGAGCAGTACTTC.

CDR3 nucleotide sequence: TGCGCCAGCAGCCAAGTGGGAGGGGATGATGGCTACACCTTC. It yields the protein CASSQVGGDDGYTF. The chain couples TRBV4-1 to TRBJ1-2; a weak D match, TRBD1 (5 bases). V lost 1 base and J 6 bases, leaving 12 bases between the germline ends. The CDR3 runs 14 residues. The germline gives CDR1 MGHRA, CDR2 YSYEKL.

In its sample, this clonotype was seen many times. Written as DNA, the CDR3 is TGTGCCAGCAGCGTAGAACTAGCGGGGCCAGGGGATACGCAGTATTTT. Its translation is CASSVELAGPGDTQYF. The chain couples TRBV9 to TRBJ2-3; 10 bases agree with TRBD2. Germline CDR1 and CDR2: SGDLS and YYNGEE. Losses at the gene ends were 0 bases for V and 6 bases for J; bases not matched to a gene: 7. The CDR3 length is 16 residues.

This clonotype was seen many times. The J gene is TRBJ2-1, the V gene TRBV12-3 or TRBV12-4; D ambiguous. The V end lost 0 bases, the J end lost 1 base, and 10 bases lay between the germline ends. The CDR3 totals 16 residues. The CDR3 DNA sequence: TGTGCCAGCAGTTTAGCGAGTTCTCGATCCTACAATGAGCAGTTCTTC. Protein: CASSLASSRSYNEQFF.

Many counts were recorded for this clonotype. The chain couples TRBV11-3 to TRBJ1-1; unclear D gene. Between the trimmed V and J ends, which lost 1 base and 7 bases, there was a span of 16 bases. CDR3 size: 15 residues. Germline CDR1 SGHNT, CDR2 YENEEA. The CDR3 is CASSLGGSAGGEAFF. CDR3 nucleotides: TGTGCCAGCAGCTTAGGAGGGTCAGCAGGAGGTGAAGCTTTCTTT.

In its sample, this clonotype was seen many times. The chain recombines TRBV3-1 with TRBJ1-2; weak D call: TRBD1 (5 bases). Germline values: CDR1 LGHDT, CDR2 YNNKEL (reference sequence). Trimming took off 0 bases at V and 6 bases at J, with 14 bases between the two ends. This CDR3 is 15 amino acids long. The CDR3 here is CASSQDLTDIHGYTF. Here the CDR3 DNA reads TGTGCCAGCAGCCAAGATCTTACGGACATACATGGCTACACCTTC.